The source of this TCR beta chain is a study of blood T cell repertoires in COVID-19. Some clones are missing from TCRdb's copy, which holds only in-frame ones; the method was immunoSEQ multiplex PCR. The sample lists 350,000 to 450,000 clones; around 87% were seen once. This clone was counted a few times. The CDR3 totals 16 residues. The V and J ends lost 2 bases and 5 bases, in that order; junction bases with no gene match: 6. Germline CDR1 reads LNHNV; CDR2 reads YYDKDF (reference sequence). This clonotype was sampled from a man in his forties or fifties in a cohort exposed to, infected with or recovered from COVID-19 (not recorded which). The chain has TRBV15 and TRBJ1-6, with 7 positions matching TRBD1. Sequenced: PBMCs or T cells enriched from blood (not recorded which). CDR3 sequence reads: CATSRPAGQNNSPLHF. CDR3 sequence (DNA): TGTGCCACCAGCAGACCTGCGGGACAGAATAATTCACCCCTCCACTTT. The full variable domain, in which reference TRBV15 and TRBJ1-6 provide the parts outside the CDR3, is DAMVIQNPRYQVTQFGKPVTLSCSQTLNHNVMYWYQQKSSQAPKLLFHYYDKDFNNEADTPDNFQSRRPNTSFCFLDIRSPGLGDTAMYLCATSRPAGQNNSPLHFGNGTRLTVT.